One and the same sample provided the 16 T cell receptor beta chains below, sequenced in a study of blood T cells in healthy people across ages. A second about 6 to 11 cycle PCR used barcoded and J-beta primers. TCRdb reprocessed the 5' RACE reads with MiXCR, giving one entry per CDR3 protein. The repertoire has 1.5 million to 2 million distinct CDR3 sequences, about two fifths of them found once; the top ten carry about 23%. Input material: blood. The receptors originated from a human donor in good health.

There are a few counts of this clonotype. The chain joins TRBV9 to TRBJ2-1, with D perhaps matching TRBD2 (6 bases). Trimming stripped 0 bases from V and 7 bases from J, with 8 bases between. This CDR3 contains 13 residues. CDR1 and CDR2 (germline): SGDLS, YYNGEE. The CDR3 loop reads CASSVGDLNEQFF. CDR3 sequence (DNA): TGTGCCAGCAGCGTAGGGGACTTAAATGAGCAGTTCTTC.

This clonotype showed up just a few times. The CDR3 here is CASSNSLQGYSNQPQHF. In DNA form, the CDR3 reads TGTGCCAGCAGTAATAGTTTACAGGGGTATAGCAATCAGCCCCAGCATTTT. The chain is built from TRBV6-6 and TRBJ1-5, with 7 bases matching TRBD1. The CDR3 spans 17 residues. V dropped 5 bases and J dropped 0; count of bases not matched to a gene: 10. Germline V CDR1 and CDR2: MNHNY, SVGAGI (reference sequence).

The V call is TRBV5-1, the J call TRBJ2-7; 8 nucleotides match TRBD2. The J call could be wrong; TRBJ2-5 is a better fit for the DNA end. Germline CDR1 reads SGHRS; CDR2 reads YFSETQ. The CDR3 loop spans 16 amino acids. CDR3 bases: TGCGCCAGCAGCGCAGAGCGGGGGCCCACGAGGAAGACCCAGTACTTC. Translation gives CASSAERGPTRKTQYF.

The chain has TRBV18 and TRBJ1-2, with 8 positions matching TRBD1. The CDR3 totals 16 residues. Germline V lookup: CDR1 KGHSH, CDR2 LQKENI. The V segment lost 3 bases and the J segment 2 bases; nucleotides outside the gene matches: 8. This chain's CDR3 is CASSPSGDRLNYGYTF. CDR3 nucleotide sequence: TGTGCCAGCTCACCGTCCGGGGACAGGCTCAACTATGGCTACACCTTC.

The chain combines TRBV9 with TRBJ1-2, with 7 bases fitting TRBD1. The CDR3 totals 15 residues. The V gene's germline CDR1 is SGDLS and CDR2 YYNGEE. V lost 0 bases and J lost 5; bases outside the gene matches: 7. This CDR3 reads CASSVAPSGGYGYTF. CDR3 coding DNA: TGTGCCAGCAGCGTAGCCCCTTCAGGGGGATATGGCTACACCTTC.

J is TRBJ1-1 and V is TRBV29-1, with TRBD1 as a possible D gene (6 bases). The CDR3 contains 13 residues. Trimming stripped 4 bases from V and 4 bases from J, with 13 bases between. Germline V gene lookup returns CDR1 SQVTM and CDR2 ANQGSEA. DNA of the CDR3: TGCAGCGTTGTCATACAGGGTAGCACTGAAGCTTTCTTT. This sequence encodes CSVVIQGSTEAFF.

The chain is built from TRBV9 and TRBJ2-1, with D perhaps TRBD2 (6 bases). The CDR3 extends over 18 amino acids. The germline V gene has CDR1 SGDLS and CDR2 YYNGEE. V lost 2 bases to trimming and J lost 6 bases, with 24 bases between them. The CDR3 here is CASSVTISGQEGRNEQFF. The CDR3 nucleotides are TGTGCCAGCAGCGTGACGATTTCGGGGCAGGAGGGTCGCAATGAGCAGTTCTTC. Based on the CDR3 plus reference TRBV9 and TRBJ2-1, the full variable domain is DSGVTQTPKHLITATGQRVTLRCSPRSGDLSVYWYQQSLDQGLQFLIQYYNGEERAKGNILERFSAQQFPDLHSELNLSSLELGDSALYFCASSVTISGQEGRNEQFFGPGTRLTVL.

The chain uses TRBV20-1 and TRBJ2-1, with 11 bases fitting TRBD2. The J segment lost 8 bases and the V segment lost 0 bases, leaving 12 bases of the junction unmatched. The germline gives CDR1 DFQATT, CDR2 SNEGSKA (reference sequence). CDR3 length: 17 residues. The CDR3 DNA reads as TGCAGTGCTAGAGATAGGCTAGCGGGGGGCCGAGCTCATGAGCAGTTCTTC. As protein: CSARDRLAGGRAHEQFF.

The chain carries TRBV5-1 and TRBJ2-5, with a tentative D call TRBD1 (6 bases). Germline values: CDR1 SGHRS, CDR2 YFSETQ. CDR3 length: 16 residues. V lost 0 bases, J lost 4 bases, and 16 bases lay in between. The CDR3 here is CASSLGIRGTGETQYF. The CDR3, as DNA: TGCGCCAGCAGCTTGGGTATCAGGGGTACCGGAGAGACCCAGTACTTC. The variable domain in full, completed from reference TRBV5-1 and TRBJ2-5, reads KAGVTQTPRYLIKTRGQQVTLSCSPISGHRSVSWYQQTPGQGLQFLFEYFSETQRNKGNFPGRFSGRQFSNSRSEMNVSTLELGDSALYLCASSLGIRGTGETQYFGPGTRLLVL.

The chain links TRBV11-2 to TRBJ2-7, with a weak D call TRBD1 (5 bases). Germline V gene lookup returns CDR1 SGHAT and CDR2 FQNNGV. The CDR3 consists of 13 residues. Written as DNA, the CDR3 is TGTGCCAGCAGCTTAGGGACAAGCTACGAGCAGTATGTC. Encoded protein: CASSLGTSYEQYV.

Here the CDR3 DNA reads TGTGCCAGCAGCAGAGCGGGGACAGGGGATCAGCCCCAGCATTTT. Translated, it gives CASSRAGTGDQPQHF. V gene TRBV7-2 combines with J gene TRBJ1-5; the match to TRBD1 covers 10 bases. The V and J ends lost 5 bases and 5 bases, in that order; junction bases with no gene match: 6. Germline CDR1 SGHTA, CDR2 FQGNSA. The CDR3 runs to 15 residues. The variable domain in full, completed from reference TRBV7-2 and TRBJ1-5, reads GAGVSQSPSNKVTEKGKDVELRCDPISGHTALYWYRQSLGQGLEFLIYFQGNSAPDKSGLPSDRFSAERTGGSVSTLTIQRTQQEDSAVYLCASSRAGTGDQPQHFGDGTRLSIL.

V usage is TRBV7-2 and J usage is TRBJ2-1, with 8 bases identical to TRBD1. The CDR3 spans 15 residues. Germline V lookup: CDR1 SGHTA, CDR2 FQGNSA. V gave up 5 bases and J gave up 3 bases; unmatched junction bases: 6. The CDR3 DNA reads TGTGCCAGCAGCCCACTACAGGGGGACTACAATGAGCAGTTCTTC. This sequence encodes CASSPLQGDYNEQFF.

The table lists this clonotype with a few counts. The chain couples TRBV9 to TRBJ2-5; weak D call: TRBD2 (6 bases). The V gene's germline CDR1 is SGDLS and CDR2 YYNGEE. The CDR3 loop spans 14 amino acids. The ends were cut back, 0 bases at V and 5 bases at J, with 11 bases in the middle. In DNA, the CDR3 is TGTGCCAGCAGCGTAGCTGGGGGGTGGGAGACCCAGTACTTC. This sequence encodes CASSVAGGWETQYF.

This clonotype is a singleton in its sample. A much larger clone lies one base from this, so it may be a read error. The chain has TRBV20-1 and TRBJ2-6, with D possibly matching TRBD2 (6 bases). Germline assignment: CDR1 DFQATT and CDR2 SNEGSKA (reference sequence). The V end was cut by 6 bases, the J end by 4 bases, with 19 bases between. There are 16 residues in the CDR3. DNA for the CDR3: TGCAGTGCCCGTATGGCGGGGACGGAAGGGGCCAACGTCCTGACTTTC. Encoded protein: CSARMAGTEGANVLTF.

This clonotype appeared many times. The V gene is TRBV12-3 or TRBV12-4, the J gene TRBJ1-2; no clear D gene. Deletions cut 2 bases from V and 5 bases from J, with 12 bases between. CDR3 length equals 14 residues. The CDR3 is CASSLIAASYGYTF. The DNA for the CDR3 is TGTGCCAGCAGTTTAATCGCGGCTTCTTATGGCTACACCTTC.

The sample holds a few counts of this clonotype. The V gene is TRBV3-1, the J gene TRBJ2-7, with D unresolved. Germline-derived CDR1 and CDR2 are LGHDT and YNNKEL (reference sequence). V gave up 5 bases and J gave up 0 bases, with 17 bases separating them. CDR3 length: 16 amino acids. CDR3 sequence: CASSFSPGLSSYEQYF. CDR3 sequence (DNA): TGTGCCAGCAGCTTTAGTCCCGGGTTAAGCTCCTACGAGCAGTACTTC.